What follows are 26 T cell receptor beta chains derived from one specimen sequenced in a study of cytomegalovirus exposure and HLA in healthy donors. The PCR had 60 Vbeta and 13 Jbeta primers. The table came from immunoSEQ multiplex PCR; TCRdb's copy has only in-frame clones and leaves some out. The data contain approximately 150,000 clones, over 65% of them singletons. Input material: PBMCs. The receptors were gathered from a man between 40 and 49 years old in good health and CMV-seropositive.

The chain couples TRBV19 to TRBJ2-2, with 7 bases identical to TRBD2. The trim removed 5 bases at V and 6 bases at J, leaving 6 bases unmatched. The germline V gene encodes CDR1 LNHDA and CDR2 SQIVND (reference sequence). This CDR3 comprises 14 residues. CDR3 nucleotide sequence: TGTGCCAGTAGTTTAGGGAGGGTTCCCGGGGAGCTGTTTTTT. Its translation: CASSLGRVPGELFF.

V and J are TRBV7-9 and TRBJ2-7; 7 nucleotides align to TRBD1. From germline, CDR1 is SEHNR and CDR2 FQNEAQ (reference sequence). The V gene end was trimmed by 5 bases and the J gene end by 3 bases; junction bases not matched to a gene: 10. This CDR3 contains 15 residues. The CDR3 reads CASSLRDRVGYEQYF. The CDR3 region has the DNA TGTGCCAGCAGCCTCCGAGACAGGGTGGGCTACGAGCAGTACTTC.

The chain carries TRBV27 and TRBJ1-1; 7 nucleotides match TRBD1. The CDR3 length is 14 residues. From germline, CDR1 is MNHEY and CDR2 SMNVEV (reference sequence). Germline trimming cut 7 bases from V and 0 bases from J; bases unmatched to any gene: 5. The CDR3 DNA is TGTGCCAGCACCAGGGACAGAGTGAACACTGAAGCTTTCTTT. This codes for CASTRDRVNTEAFF.

This clone was seen once. This chain links TRBV4-2 with TRBJ2-5; unclear D gene. The ends were cut back, 1 base at V and 4 bases at J, with 13 bases in the middle. The CDR3 has 15 amino acids. CDR1 LGHNA and CDR2 YNFKEQ come from the germline V gene. The CDR3 is CASSQAAATAETQYF. The CDR3 DNA sequence: TGTGCCAGCAGCCAAGCCGCGGCTACGGCAGAGACCCAGTACTTC.

The chain links TRBV9 to TRBJ2-1; 9 bases align to TRBD2. The CDR3 spans 17 residues. Losses at the gene ends were 2 bases for V and 7 bases for J; bases not matched to a gene: 13. Germline V gene sequence: CDR1 SGDLS, CDR2 YYNGEE. The CDR3 region is CASSVTSGTLMGNEQFF. CDR3 DNA sequence: TGTGCCAGCAGCGTGACTAGCGGAACCCTAATGGGGAATGAGCAGTTCTTC. The full variable domain, rest sourced from reference TRBV9 and TRBJ2-1, is DSGVTQTPKHLITATGQRVTLRCSPRSGDLSVYWYQQSLDQGLQFLIQYYNGEERAKGNILERFSAQQFPDLHSELNLSSLELGDSALYFCASSVTSGTLMGNEQFFGPGTRLTVL.

The chain links TRBV7-8 to TRBJ2-7; 10 nucleotides line up with TRBD2. V shed 6 bases and J 2 bases; nucleotides not matched to a gene: 4. Germline CDR1 reads SGHVS; CDR2 reads FQNEAQ. This CDR3 is built from 14 residues. CDR3 sequence reads: CASSHSGRAYEQYF. The CDR3 coding sequence is TGTGCCAGCAGTCACAGCGGGAGGGCCTACGAGCAGTACTTC.

The chain joins TRBV28 to TRBJ1-1; D is unclear. V was cut by 6 bases and J by 3 bases, with 17 bases left in between. CDR3 length: 15 amino acids. CDR1 MDHEN and CDR2 SYDVKM come from the germline V gene. CDR3 sequence: CASSHTEALDTEAFF. The CDR3, as DNA: TGTGCCAGCAGCCATACAGAAGCTCTGGACACTGAAGCTTTCTTT.

The genes are TRBV2 and TRBJ2-5, with D perhaps TRBD1 (6 bases). Germline V CDR1 and CDR2: SNHLY, FYNNEI. V was trimmed by 9 bases and J by 1 base, leaving 9 bases between them. The CDR3 loop spans 12 amino acids. This CDR3 reads CARGQTQETQYF. CDR3 in DNA: TGTGCCAGGGGACAAACCCAAGAGACCCAGTACTTC.

The chain links TRBV7-2 to TRBJ2-3; 10 nucleotides match TRBD2. With V trimmed by 1 base and J by 3 bases, 13 bases remained unmatched. Germline CDR1 is SGHTA and CDR2 is FQGNSA. The CDR3 spans 19 residues. For the CDR3, the DNA is TGTGCCAGCAGCTTAGGTATAGCGGGAGGCCTTATTATAACAGATACGCAGTATTTT. Translated, it gives CASSLGIAGGLIITDTQYF.

In regard to this clone: Compared with germline, one end of the junction differs, possibly owing to a read error. The chain uses TRBV10-3 and TRBJ2-3, with 14 bases lining up with TRBD2. Germline V gene sequence: CDR1 ENHRY, CDR2 SYGVKD. This CDR3 region has 16 residues. CDR3 loop: CAVSPGLAGGTDTQYF. The CDR3 DNA reads as TGTGCCGTCAGTCCGGGACTAGCGGGAGGCACAGATACGCAGTATTTT.

The chain has TRBV6-6 and TRBJ2-7, with D unresolved. The CDR3 runs to 13 residues. Germline CDR1 and CDR2: MNHNY and SVGAGI (reference sequence). Trimming left V 0 bases short and J 0 bases short, with 3 bases between. DNA for the CDR3: TGTGCCAGCAGTTACTCTAGCTCCTACGAGCAGTACTTC. It yields the protein CASSYSSSYEQYF.

The genes are TRBV28 and TRBJ2-4; 8 positions agree with TRBD2. The junction had 11 bases not matched to a gene; V was cut back by 1 base and J by 0 bases. CDR1 is MDHEN and CDR2 is SYDVKM in the germline V gene. The CDR3 has 19 amino acids. CDR3 coding DNA: TGTGCCAGCAGTTTATCCCAGCGGGAGTGGAGTTTAGCCAAAAACATTCAGTACTTC. Translation gives CASSLSQREWSLAKNIQYF.

J is TRBJ1-1 and V is TRBV11-2; D remains ambiguous. The V gene's germline CDR1 is SGHAT and CDR2 FQNNGV. Trimming stripped 4 bases from V and 2 bases from J, with 11 bases between. The CDR3 length is 14 residues. CDR3 protein: CASSSGRHNTEAFF. CDR3 nucleotide sequence: TGTGCCAGCAGCTCAGGCAGGCACAACACTGAAGCTTTCTTT.

The V call is TRBV7-2, the J call TRBJ2-1, with 9 bases lining up with TRBD2. J lost 7 bases, V lost 5 bases, and 12 bases had no gene match. This CDR3 contains 16 residues. Per germline, CDR1 SGHTA and CDR2 FQGNSA. CDR3 nucleotides: TGTGCCAGCAGCCCAAGGGTACTAGCGGGCACTAATGAGCAGTTCTTC. Amino acid sequence: CASSPRVLAGTNEQFF.

V and J are TRBV29-1 and TRBJ2-7, with 12 nucleotides matching TRBD1. The CDR3 length is 15 residues. In germline, CDR1 is SQVTM, CDR2 ANQGSEA. V was pared by 4 bases and J by 0 bases, with 4 bases of the junction left unmatched. The chain's CDR3 is CSVAGTGGNSYEQYF. The CDR3 coding sequence is TGCAGCGTTGCCGGGACAGGGGGCAACTCCTACGAGCAGTACTTC.

The CDR3, as DNA: TGTGCCAGCGGCTATGATGTCAAGCAGGGGGCGGATTATGGCTACACCTTC. Amino acid sequence: CASGYDVKQGADYGYTF. The V call is TRBV28, the J call TRBJ1-2, with 8 bases aligning to TRBD1. V was clipped by 8 bases and J by 5 bases; unmatched bases: 19. The CDR3 is 17 amino acids. Germline CDR1 is MDHEN and CDR2 is SYDVKM.

Only a few counts were recorded for this clone. The chain recombines TRBV5-1 with TRBJ2-1, with 8 positions matching TRBD2. The CDR3 consists of 15 residues. The J segment lost 7 bases and the V segment lost 2 bases, leaving 8 bases of the junction unmatched. From germline, CDR1 is SGHRS and CDR2 YFSETQ. The CDR3 DNA is TGCGCCAGCAGCTTACACCCGGGAGGGTTTAATGAGCAGTTCTTC. Protein: CASSLHPGGFNEQFF.

This clone occurred many times. J is TRBJ2-3 and V is TRBV25-1; D is unresolved. The germline V gene has CDR1 MGHDK and CDR2 SYGVNS. Trimming took off 2 bases at V and 6 bases at J, with 15 bases between the two ends. There are 15 residues in the CDR3. The CDR3 region is CASSERGGSGDTQYF. The CDR3 coding sequence is TGTGCCAGCAGTGAACGTGGTGGCTCTGGCGATACGCAGTATTTT. Complete variable domain (other parts from reference TRBV25-1 and TRBJ2-3): EADIYQTPRYLVIGTGKKITLECSQTMGHDKMYWYQQDPGMELHLIHYSYGVNSTEKGDLSSESTVSRIRTEHFPLTLESARPSHTSQYLCASSERGGSGDTQYFGPGTRLTVL.

The rearrangement links TRBV7-2 to TRBJ1-1; weak D call: TRBD1 (6 bases). Per germline, CDR1 SGHTA and CDR2 FQGNSA. Trimming took 1 base from V and 8 from J, leaving 11 bases between them. CDR3 length: 13 amino acids. CDR3 in DNA: TGTGCCAGCAGCTTAGTGGTCGACAGGGAAGCTTTCTTT. Its translation: CASSLVVDREAFF.

V is TRBV7-2 and J is TRBJ1-4, with a weak D call TRBD1 (6 bases). This CDR3 is built from 14 residues. V was trimmed by 5 bases and J by 2 bases, leaving 9 bases between them. CDR1 SGHTA and CDR2 FQGNSA come from the germline V gene. The CDR3 loop is CASSKRGTNEKLFF. DNA for the CDR3: TGTGCCAGCAGCAAGAGGGGGACTAATGAAAAACTGTTTTTT.

The CDR3 loop is CASSLVSGAQNSGNTIYF. CDR3 in DNA: TGTGCCAGCAGCTTAGTTAGCGGAGCCCAGAACTCTGGAAACACCATATATTTT. The rearrangement links TRBV7-9 to TRBJ1-3; D not resolved. Trimming removed 1 base from V and 0 bases from J, with 16 bases in between. The germline V gene encodes CDR1 SEHNR and CDR2 FQNEAQ (reference sequence). The CDR3 loop spans 18 amino acids.

The chain has TRBV28 and TRBJ2-1; 11 nucleotides agree with TRBD2. Unmatched junction bases numbered 3, after V lost 6 bases and J lost 5 bases. Per germline, CDR1 MDHEN and CDR2 SYDVKM. The CDR3 is 14 residues long. The CDR3 loop is CASRGTSGNNEQFF. DNA for the CDR3: TGTGCCAGCAGGGGGACTAGCGGAAACAATGAGCAGTTCTTC.

This clone has a single count. The V and J genes are TRBV7-9 and TRBJ2-2, with a weak D call TRBD2 (6 bases). This CDR3 has 14 residues. Germline V CDR1 and CDR2: SEHNR, FQNEAQ (reference sequence). V shed 7 bases and J shed 6 bases, with 15 bases lying between them. CDR3 coding DNA: TGTGCCAGCACCCCGACCGGGAGCTCCGGGGAGCTGTTTTTT. Its protein product is CASTPTGSSGELFF.

The chain links TRBV7-8 to TRBJ1-2, with a weak D call TRBD1 (6 bases). V dropped 5 bases and J dropped 8 bases, with 15 bases sitting between them. The CDR3 is made up of 13 amino acids. Germline V gene data show CDR1 as SGHVS and CDR2 as FQNEAQ. CDR3: CASSLQGSGGYTF. The CDR3 DNA is TGTGCCAGCAGCCTACAGGGAAGTGGCGGCTACACCTTC.

The chain carries TRBV5-1 and TRBJ1-1, with TRBD1 matching 11 bases. Per germline, CDR1 SGHRS and CDR2 YFSETQ. Trimming cost V 0 bases and J 5 bases; bases outside gene matches: 6. This CDR3 has 16 residues. The CDR3 region is CASSLGDRGRGTEAFF. Here the CDR3 DNA reads TGCGCCAGCAGCTTGGGGGACAGGGGGAGGGGGACTGAAGCTTTCTTT.

V gene TRBV10-1 combines with J gene TRBJ2-1, with D hard to call. The V gene's germline CDR1 is WNHNN and CDR2 SYGVQD (reference sequence). The V and J ends lost 3 bases and 8 bases respectively, with 14 bases between them. CDR3 length: 14 amino acids. The CDR3, as DNA: TGCGCCAGCAGTGAATCGAGCTACCGTGATGAGCAGTTCTTC. Its translation: CASSESSYRDEQFF.